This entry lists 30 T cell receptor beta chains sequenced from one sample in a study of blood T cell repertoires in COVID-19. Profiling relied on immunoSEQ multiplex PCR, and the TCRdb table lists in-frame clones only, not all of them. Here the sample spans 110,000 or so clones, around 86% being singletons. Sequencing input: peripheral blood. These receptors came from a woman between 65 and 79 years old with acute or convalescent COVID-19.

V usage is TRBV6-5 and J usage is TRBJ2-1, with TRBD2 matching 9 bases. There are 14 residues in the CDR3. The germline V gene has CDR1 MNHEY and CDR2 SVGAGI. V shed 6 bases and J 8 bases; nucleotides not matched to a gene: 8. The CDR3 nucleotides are TGTGCCAGCAGCCCCGGGACTAGCATATATGAGCAGTTCTTC. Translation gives CASSPGTSIYEQFF.

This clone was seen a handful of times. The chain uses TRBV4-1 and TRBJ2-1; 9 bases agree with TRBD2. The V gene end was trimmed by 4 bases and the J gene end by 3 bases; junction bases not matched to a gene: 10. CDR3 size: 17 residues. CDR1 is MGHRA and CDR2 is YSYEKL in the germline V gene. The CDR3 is CASSRGGLAGVYNEQFF. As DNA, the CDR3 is TGCGCCAGCAGCCGGGGAGGATTAGCGGGAGTCTACAATGAGCAGTTCTTC.

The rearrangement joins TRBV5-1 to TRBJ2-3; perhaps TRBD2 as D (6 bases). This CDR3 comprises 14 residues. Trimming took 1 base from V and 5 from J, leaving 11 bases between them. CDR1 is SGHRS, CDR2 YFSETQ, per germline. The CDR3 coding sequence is TGCGCCAGCAGCTTGCGGGGGTTGGAAGATACGCAGTATTTT. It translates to CASSLRGLEDTQYF.

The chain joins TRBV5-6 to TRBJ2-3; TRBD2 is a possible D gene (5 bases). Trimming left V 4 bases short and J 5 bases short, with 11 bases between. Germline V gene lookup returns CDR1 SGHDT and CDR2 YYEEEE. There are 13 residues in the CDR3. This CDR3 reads CASSRGGGDTQYF. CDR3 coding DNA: TGTGCCAGCAGCCGAGGAGGTGGAGATACGCAGTATTTT. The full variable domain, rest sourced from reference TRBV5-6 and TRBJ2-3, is DAGVTQSPTHLIKTRGQQVTLRCSPKSGHDTVSWYQQALGQGPQFIFQYYEEEERQRGNFPDRFSGHQFPNYSSELNVNALLLGDSALYLCASSRGGGDTQYFGPGTRLTVL.

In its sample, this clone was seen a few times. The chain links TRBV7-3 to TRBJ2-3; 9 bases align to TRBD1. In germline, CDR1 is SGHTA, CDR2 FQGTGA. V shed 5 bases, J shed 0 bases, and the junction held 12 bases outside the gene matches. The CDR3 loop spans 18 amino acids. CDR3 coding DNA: TGTGCCAGCAGCCGCACGGGACAGGGAGTCGGCAGCACAGATACGCAGTATTTT. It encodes CASSRTGQGVGSTDTQYF. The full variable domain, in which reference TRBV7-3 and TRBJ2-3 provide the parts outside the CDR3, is GAGVSQTPSNKVTEKGKYVELRCDPISGHTALYWYRQSLGQGPEFLIYFQGTGAADDSGLPNDRFFAVRPEGSVSTLKIQRTERGDSAVYLCASSRTGQGVGSTDTQYFGPGTRLTVL.

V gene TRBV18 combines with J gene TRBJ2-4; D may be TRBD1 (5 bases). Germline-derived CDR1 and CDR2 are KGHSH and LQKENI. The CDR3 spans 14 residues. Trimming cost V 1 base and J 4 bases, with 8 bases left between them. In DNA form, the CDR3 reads TGTGCCAGCTCACCACGACAGACGAAAAACATTCAGTACTTC. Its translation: CASSPRQTKNIQYF.

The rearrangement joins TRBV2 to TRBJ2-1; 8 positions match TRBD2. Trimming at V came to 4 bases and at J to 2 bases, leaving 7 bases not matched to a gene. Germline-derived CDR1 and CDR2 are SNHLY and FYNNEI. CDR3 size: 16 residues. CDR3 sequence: CASSAPTSGTYNEQFF. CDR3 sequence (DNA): TGTGCCAGCAGTGCGCCTACTAGCGGAACCTACAATGAGCAGTTCTTC. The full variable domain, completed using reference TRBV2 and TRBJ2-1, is EPEVTQTPSHQVTQMGQEVILRCVPISNHLYFYWYRQILGQKVEFLVSFYNNEISEKSEIFDDQFSVERPDGSNFTLKIRSTKLEDSAMYFCASSAPTSGTYNEQFFGPGTRLTVL.

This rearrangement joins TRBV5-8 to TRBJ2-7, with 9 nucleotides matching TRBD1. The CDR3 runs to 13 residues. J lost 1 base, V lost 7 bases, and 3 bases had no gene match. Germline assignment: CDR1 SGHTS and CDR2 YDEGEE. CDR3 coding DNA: TGTGCCAGCGCGGACAGGGGTTCCTACGAGCAGTACTTC. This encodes CASADRGSYEQYF.

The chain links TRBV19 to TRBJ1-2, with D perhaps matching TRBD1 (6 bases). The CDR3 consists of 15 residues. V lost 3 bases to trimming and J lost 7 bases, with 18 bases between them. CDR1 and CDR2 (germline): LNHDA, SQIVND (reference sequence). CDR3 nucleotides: TGTGCCAGTAGTATGTCTGGGGGCAGGATGAGTGGCTACACCTTC. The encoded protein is CASSMSGGRMSGYTF.

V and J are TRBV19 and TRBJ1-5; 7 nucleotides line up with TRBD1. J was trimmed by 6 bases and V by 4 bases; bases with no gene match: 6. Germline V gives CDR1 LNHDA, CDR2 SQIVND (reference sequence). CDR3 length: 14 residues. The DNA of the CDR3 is TGTGCCAGTAGTACAGGGGGAATGGGTCAGCCCCAGCATTTT. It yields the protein CASSTGGMGQPQHF.

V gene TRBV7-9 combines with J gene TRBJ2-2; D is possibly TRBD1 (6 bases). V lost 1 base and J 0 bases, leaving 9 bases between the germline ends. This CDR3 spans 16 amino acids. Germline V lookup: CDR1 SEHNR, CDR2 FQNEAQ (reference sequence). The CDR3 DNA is TGTGCCAGCAGCTTAGTTAGGGGGTCGAACACCGGGGAGCTGTTTTTT. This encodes CASSLVRGSNTGELFF.

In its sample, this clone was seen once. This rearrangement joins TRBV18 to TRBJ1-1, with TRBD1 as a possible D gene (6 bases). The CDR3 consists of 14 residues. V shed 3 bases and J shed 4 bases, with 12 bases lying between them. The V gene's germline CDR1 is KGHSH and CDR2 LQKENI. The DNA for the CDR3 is TGTGCCAGCTCACCCTCGGGGGGCATCACTGAAGCTTTCTTT. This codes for CASSPSGGITEAFF.

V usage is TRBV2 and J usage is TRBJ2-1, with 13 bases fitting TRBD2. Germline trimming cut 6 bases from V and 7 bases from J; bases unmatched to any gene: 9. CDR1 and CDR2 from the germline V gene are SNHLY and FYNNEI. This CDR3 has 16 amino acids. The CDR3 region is CASSSGTSGKLNEQFF. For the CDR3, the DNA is TGTGCCAGCAGCTCCGGGACTAGCGGGAAACTGAATGAGCAGTTCTTC.

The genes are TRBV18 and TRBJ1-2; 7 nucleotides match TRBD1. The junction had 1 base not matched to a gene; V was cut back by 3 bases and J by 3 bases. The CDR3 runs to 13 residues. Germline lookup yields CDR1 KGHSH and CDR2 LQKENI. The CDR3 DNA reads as TGTGCCAGCTCACCGGGGACAGACTATGGCTACACCTTC. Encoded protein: CASSPGTDYGYTF.

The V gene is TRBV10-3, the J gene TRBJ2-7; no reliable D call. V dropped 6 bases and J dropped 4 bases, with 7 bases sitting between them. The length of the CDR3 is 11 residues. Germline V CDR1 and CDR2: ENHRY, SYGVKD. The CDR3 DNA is TGTGCCATCAGGAACGAGTACGAGCAGTACTTC. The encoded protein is CAIRNEYEQYF.

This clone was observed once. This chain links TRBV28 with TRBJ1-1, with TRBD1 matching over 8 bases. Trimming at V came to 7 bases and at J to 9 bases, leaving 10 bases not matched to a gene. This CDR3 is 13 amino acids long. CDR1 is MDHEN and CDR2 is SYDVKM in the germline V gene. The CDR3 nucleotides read TGTGCCAGCAACACCGCACAGGGGGGAAAAGCTTTCTTT. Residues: CASNTAQGGKAFF.

The CDR3: CSVGRGTEAFF. CDR3 sequence (DNA): TGCAGCGTTGGCAGGGGCACTGAAGCTTTCTTT. This chain connects TRBV29-1 to TRBJ1-1, with a possible D match to TRBD1 (6 bases). CDR3 length: 11 amino acids. Trimming removed 4 bases from V and 4 bases from J, with 7 bases in between. The germline CDR1 and CDR2 sequences are SQVTM and ANQGSEA.

In DNA, the CDR3 is TGTGCCAGCAGTGAAAGGTCCTTGGGAGGGAGACGCCGCACCGGGGAGCTGTTTTTT. As protein: CASSERSLGGRRRTGELFF. The rearrangement joins TRBV2 to TRBJ2-2, with TRBD2 identical over 7 bases. Germline V lookup: CDR1 SNHLY, CDR2 FYNNEI. Trimming took 2 bases from V and 4 from J; bases not matched to a gene: 16. The CDR3 covers 19 residues.

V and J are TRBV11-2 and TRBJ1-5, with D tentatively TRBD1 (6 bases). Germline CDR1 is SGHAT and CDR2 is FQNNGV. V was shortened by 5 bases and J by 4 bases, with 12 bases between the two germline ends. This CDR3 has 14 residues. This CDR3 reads CASSRGQNNQPQHF. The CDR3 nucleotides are TGTGCCAGCAGCAGAGGACAGAATAATCAGCCCCAGCATTTT.

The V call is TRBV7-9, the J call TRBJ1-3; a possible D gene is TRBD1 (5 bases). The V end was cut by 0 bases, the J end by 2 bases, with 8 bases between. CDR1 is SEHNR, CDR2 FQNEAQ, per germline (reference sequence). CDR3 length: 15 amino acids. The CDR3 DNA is TGTGCCAGCAGCTTAGCAGGACAAGCTGGAAACACCATATATTTT. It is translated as CASSLAGQAGNTIYF.

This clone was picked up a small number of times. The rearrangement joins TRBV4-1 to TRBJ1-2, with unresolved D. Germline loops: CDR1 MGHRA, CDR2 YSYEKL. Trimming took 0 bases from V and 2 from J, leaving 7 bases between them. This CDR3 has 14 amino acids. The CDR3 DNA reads TGCGCCAGCAGCCAAGAACCACAAAACTATGGCTACACCTTC. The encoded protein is CASSQEPQNYGYTF.

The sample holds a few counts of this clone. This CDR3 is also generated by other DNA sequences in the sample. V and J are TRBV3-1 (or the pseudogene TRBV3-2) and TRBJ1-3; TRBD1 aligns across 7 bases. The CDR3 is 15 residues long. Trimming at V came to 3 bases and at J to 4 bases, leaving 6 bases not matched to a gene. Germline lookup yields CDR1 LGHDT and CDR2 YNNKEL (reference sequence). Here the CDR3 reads CASSQEGAVGNTIYF. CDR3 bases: TGTGCCAGCAGCCAGGAGGGGGCGGTCGGAAACACCATATATTTT.

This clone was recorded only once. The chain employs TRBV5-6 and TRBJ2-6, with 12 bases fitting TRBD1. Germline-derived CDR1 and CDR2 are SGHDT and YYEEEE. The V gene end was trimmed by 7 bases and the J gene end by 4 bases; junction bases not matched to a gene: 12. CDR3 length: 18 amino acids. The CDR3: CASHVPGQGARGANVLTF. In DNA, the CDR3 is TGTGCCAGCCACGTGCCGGGACAGGGGGCGCGGGGGGCCAACGTCCTGACTTTC.

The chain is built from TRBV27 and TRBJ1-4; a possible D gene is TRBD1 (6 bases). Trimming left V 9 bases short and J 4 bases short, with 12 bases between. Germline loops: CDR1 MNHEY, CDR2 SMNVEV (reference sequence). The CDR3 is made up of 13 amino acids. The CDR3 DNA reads TGTGCCAGTTGGACAGCAAGTAATGAAAAACTGTTTTTT. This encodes CASWTASNEKLFF.

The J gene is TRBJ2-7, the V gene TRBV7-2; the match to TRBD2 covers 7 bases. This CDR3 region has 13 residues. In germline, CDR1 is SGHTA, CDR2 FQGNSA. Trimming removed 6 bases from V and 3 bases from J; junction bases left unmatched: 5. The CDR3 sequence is CASSGGSLYEQYF. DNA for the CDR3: TGTGCCAGCAGTGGCGGGAGCCTCTACGAGCAGTACTTC.

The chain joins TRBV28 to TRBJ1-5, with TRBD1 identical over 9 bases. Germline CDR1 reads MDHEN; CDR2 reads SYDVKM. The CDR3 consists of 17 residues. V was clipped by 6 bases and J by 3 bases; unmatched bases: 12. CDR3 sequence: CASSPTHRGHVNQPQHF. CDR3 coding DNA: TGTGCCAGCAGCCCTACCCACAGGGGGCATGTCAATCAGCCCCAGCATTTT.

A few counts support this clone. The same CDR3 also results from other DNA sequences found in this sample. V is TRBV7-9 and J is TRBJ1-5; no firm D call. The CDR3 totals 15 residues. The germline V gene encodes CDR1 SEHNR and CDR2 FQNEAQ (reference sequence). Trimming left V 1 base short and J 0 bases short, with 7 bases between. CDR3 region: CASSLGAGSNQPQHF. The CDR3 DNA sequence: TGTGCCAGCAGCTTAGGGGCCGGTAGCAATCAGCCCCAGCATTTT.

CDR3 sequence: CASSLTAPSTDTQYF. The CDR3 bases are TGTGCCAGCTCACTAACAGCTCCTAGCACAGATACGCAGTATTTT. The rearrangement links TRBV18 to TRBJ2-3; D gene uncertain. Trimming took 4 bases from V and 0 from J, leaving 11 bases between them. There are 15 residues in the CDR3. The V gene's germline CDR1 is KGHSH and CDR2 LQKENI.

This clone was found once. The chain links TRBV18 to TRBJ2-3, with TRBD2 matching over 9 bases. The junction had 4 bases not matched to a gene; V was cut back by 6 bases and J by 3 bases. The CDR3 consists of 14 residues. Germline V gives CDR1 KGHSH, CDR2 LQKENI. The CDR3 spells CASSAGGATDTQYF. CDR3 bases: TGTGCCAGCTCCGCGGGAGGGGCGACAGATACGCAGTATTTT.

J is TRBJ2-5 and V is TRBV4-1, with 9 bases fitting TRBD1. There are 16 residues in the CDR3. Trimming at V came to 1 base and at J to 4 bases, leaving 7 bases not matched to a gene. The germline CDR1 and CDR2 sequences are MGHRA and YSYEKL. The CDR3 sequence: CASSQARWTGVETQYF. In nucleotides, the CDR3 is TGCGCCAGCAGCCAAGCCAGGTGGACAGGGGTAGAGACCCAGTACTTC.